Listed below are T cell receptor beta chains from one sample, sequenced in a study of blood T cell repertoires in COVID-19. Here immunoSEQ multiplex PCR was the method, and the copy in TCRdb shows in-frame clones only, minus some. Of more than 90,000 clones listed, approximately 81% are singletons. The source material was peripheral blood. The source is a man aged 40-49 years with acute or convalescent COVID-19. Both conserved end residues are part of each CDR3. The D gene is left open where the match is weak.

>TRBD1|TRBV6-1|TRBJ1-1
CASSELLQGAGNTEAFF
TGTGCCAGCAGTGAACTATTACAGGGGGCGGGGAACACTGAAGCTTTCTTT
>TRBD1|TRBV29-1|TRBJ1-2
CSVGQGRNYGYTF
TGCAGCGTGGGACAGGGGCGTAACTATGGCTACACCTTC
>TRBD2|TRBV29-1|TRBJ2-5
CSVERTSEETQYF
TGCAGCGTTGAAAGGACTAGCGAAGAGACCCAGTACTTC
>TRBD1|TRBV5-6|TRBJ1-5
CASSETGGRQPQHF
TGTGCCAGCAGCGAAACAGGGGGCAGGCAGCCCCAGCATTTT
>TRBD2|TRBV5-1|TRBJ2-5
CASSFNGLAQETQYF
TGCGCCAGCAGCTTTAACGGACTAGCGCAAGAGACCCAGTACTTC
>TRBD1|TRBV5-4|TRBJ2-2
CASRLGGQGTGELFF
TGTGCCAGCAGGTTGGGTGGACAGGGGACCGGGGAGCTGTTTTTT
>TRBD1|TRBV6-5|TRBJ1-6
CAAGTAKSPLHF
TGTGCCGCCGGGACAGCCAAATCACCCCTCCACTTT
>-|TRBV21-1|TRBJ1-4
CASSRWGGNEKLFF
TGTGCCAGCAGCAGGTGGGGGGGAAATGAAAAACTGTTTTTT
>-|TRBV10-3|TRBJ1-2
CAISHGGWNYGYTF
TGTGCCATCAGTCACGGGGGTTGGAACTATGGCTACACCTTC
>TRBD1|TRBV7-8|TRBJ1-4
CASSLAGTGNEKLFF
TGTGCCAGCAGCTTAGCCGGGACAGGGAATGAAAAACTGTTTTTT
>-|TRBV20-1|TRBJ2-1
CSATSYYEQFF
TGCAGTGCTACCTCTTATTATGAGCAGTTCTTC
>-|TRBV28|TRBJ1-1
CASSFGTTNTEAFF
TGTGCCAGCAGTTTTGGGACAACGAACACTGAAGCTTTCTTT
>-|TRBV10-3|TRBJ2-7
CAISPTGWHEQYF
TGTGCCATCAGCCCGACAGGTTGGCACGAGCAGTACTTC
>-|TRBV2|TRBJ2-5
CASSRGGQETQYF
TGTGCCAGCAGTAGGGGGGGCCAAGAGACCCAGTACTTC
>-|TRBV4-2|TRBJ2-3
CASSPMGVTDTQYF
TGTGCCAGCAGCCCGATGGGAGTCACAGATACGCAGTATTTT
>TRBD2|TRBV6-6|TRBJ2-7
CASRRTSGMGEQYF
TGTGCCAGCAGGCGGACTAGCGGGATGGGTGAGCAGTACTTC
>-|TRBV11-2|TRBJ2-3
CASSLQGTDTQYF
TGTGCCAGCAGCTTACAGGGTACAGATACGCAGTATTTT
>-|TRBV6-2/TRBV6-3|TRBJ1-6
CASSLPGSNSPLHF
TGTGCCAGCAGTTTGCCCGGGTCAAATTCACCCCTCCACTTT
>TRBD1|TRBV5-4|TRBJ2-7
CAVGTGGDEQYF
TGTGCCGTAGGGACAGGGGGCGACGAGCAGTACTTC
>-|TRBV9|TRBJ1-4
CASSVSGAPYEKLFF
TGTGCCAGCAGCGTAAGCGGGGCGCCGTATGAAAAACTGTTTTTT
>-|TRBV14|TRBJ1-4
CASSSRLNEKLFF
TGTGCCAGCAGCTCACGACTAAATGAAAAACTGTTTTTT
>-|TRBV28|TRBJ1-1
CASSSYGGRMNTEAFF
TGTGCCAGCAGTTCATACGGGGGGCGGATGAACACTGAAGCTTTCTTT
>-|TRBV28|TRBJ2-5
CASSLRSLQETQYF
TGTGCCAGCAGCTTGAGGTCCCTCCAAGAGACCCAGTACTTC
>-|TRBV5-4|TRBJ2-6
CASSLQASGANVLTF
TGTGCCAGCAGCTTGCAGGCCTCTGGGGCCAACGTCCTGACTTTC